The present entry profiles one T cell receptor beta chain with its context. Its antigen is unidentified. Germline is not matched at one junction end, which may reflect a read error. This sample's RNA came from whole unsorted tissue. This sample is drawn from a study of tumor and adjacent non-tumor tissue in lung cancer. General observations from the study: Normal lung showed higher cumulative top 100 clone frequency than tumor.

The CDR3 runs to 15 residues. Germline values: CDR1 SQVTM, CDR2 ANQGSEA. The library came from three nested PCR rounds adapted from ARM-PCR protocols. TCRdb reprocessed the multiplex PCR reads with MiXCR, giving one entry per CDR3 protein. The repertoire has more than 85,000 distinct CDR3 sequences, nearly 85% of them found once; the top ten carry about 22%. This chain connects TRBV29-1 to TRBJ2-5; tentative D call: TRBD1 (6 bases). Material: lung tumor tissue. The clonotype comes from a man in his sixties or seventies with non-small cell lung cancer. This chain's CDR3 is CSTKPYLQTGQETKF. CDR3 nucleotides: TGCAGCACCAAGCCCTACCTCCAGACAGGTCAAGAGACCAAGTTC.